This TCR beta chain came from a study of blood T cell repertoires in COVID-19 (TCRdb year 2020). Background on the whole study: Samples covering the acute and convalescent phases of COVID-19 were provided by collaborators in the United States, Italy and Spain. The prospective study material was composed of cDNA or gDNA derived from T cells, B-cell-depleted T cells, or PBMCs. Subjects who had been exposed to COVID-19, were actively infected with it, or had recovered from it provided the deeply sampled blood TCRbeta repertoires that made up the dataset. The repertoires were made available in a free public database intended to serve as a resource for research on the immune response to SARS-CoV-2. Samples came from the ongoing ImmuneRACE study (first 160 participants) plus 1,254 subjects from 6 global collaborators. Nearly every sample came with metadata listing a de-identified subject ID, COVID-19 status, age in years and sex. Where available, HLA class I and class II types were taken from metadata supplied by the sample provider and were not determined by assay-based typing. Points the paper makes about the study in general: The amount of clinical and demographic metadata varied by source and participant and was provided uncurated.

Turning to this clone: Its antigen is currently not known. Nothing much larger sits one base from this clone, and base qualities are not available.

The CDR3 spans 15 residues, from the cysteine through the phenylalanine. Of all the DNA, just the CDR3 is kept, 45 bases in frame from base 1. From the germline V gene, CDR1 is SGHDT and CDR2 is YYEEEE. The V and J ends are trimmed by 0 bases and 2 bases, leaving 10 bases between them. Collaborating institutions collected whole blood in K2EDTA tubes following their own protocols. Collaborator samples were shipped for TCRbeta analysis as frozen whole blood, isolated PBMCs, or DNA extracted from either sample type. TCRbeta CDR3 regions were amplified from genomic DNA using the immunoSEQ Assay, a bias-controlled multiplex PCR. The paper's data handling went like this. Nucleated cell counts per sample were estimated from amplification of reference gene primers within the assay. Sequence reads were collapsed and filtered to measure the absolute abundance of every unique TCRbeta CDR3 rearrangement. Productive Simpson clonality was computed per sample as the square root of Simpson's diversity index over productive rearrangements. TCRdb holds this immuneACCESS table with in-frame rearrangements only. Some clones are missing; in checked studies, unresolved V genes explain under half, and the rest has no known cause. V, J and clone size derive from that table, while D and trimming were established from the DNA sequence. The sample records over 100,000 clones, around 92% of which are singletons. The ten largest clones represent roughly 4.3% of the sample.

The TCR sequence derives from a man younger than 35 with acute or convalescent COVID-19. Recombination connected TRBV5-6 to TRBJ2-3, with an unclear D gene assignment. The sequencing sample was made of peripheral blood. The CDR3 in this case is CASSLGSDHTDTQYF. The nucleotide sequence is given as TGTGCCAGCAGCTTGGGGAGCGACCACACAGATACGCAGTATTTT.